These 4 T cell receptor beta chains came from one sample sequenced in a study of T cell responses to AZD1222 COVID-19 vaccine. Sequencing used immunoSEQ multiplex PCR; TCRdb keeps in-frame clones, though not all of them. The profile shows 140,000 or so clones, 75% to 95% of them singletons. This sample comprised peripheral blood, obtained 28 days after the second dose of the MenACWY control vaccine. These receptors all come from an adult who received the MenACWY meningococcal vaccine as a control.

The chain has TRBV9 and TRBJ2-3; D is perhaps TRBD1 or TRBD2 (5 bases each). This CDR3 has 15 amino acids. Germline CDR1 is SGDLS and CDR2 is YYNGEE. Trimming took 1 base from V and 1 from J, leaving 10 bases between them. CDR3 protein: CASSVYEGRTDTQYF. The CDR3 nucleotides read TGTGCCAGCAGCGTATATGAGGGGCGCACAGATACGCAGTATTTT.

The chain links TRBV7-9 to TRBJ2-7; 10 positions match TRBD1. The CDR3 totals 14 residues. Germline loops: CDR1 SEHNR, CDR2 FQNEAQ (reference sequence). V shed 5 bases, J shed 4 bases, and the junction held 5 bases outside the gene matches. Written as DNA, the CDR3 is TGTGCCAGCAGCGTCGGGACAGGGGTGTACGAGCAGTACTTC. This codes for CASSVGTGVYEQYF.

In DNA form, the CDR3 reads TGTGCCAGCAGTTCTCCGGGACCGAGCAATCAGCCCCAGCATTTT. It codes for CASSSPGPSNQPQHF. The V and J genes are TRBV28 and TRBJ1-5; possible D gene TRBD1, 5 bases. Per the germline V gene, CDR1 is MDHEN and CDR2 is SYDVKM. This CDR3 is 15 amino acids long. V was cut by 4 bases and J by 1 base, with 11 bases left in between.

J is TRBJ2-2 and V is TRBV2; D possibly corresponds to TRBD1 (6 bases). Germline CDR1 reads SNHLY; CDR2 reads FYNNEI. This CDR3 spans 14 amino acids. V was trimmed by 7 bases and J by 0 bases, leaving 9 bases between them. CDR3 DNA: TGTGCCAGCACGGCAGGGGCGAACACCGGGGAGCTGTTTTTT. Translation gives CASTAGANTGELFF.